This T cell receptor beta chain was documented in a study of T cell repertoires in cytomegalovirus infection (dated by TCRdb to the late 2010s). With regard to the full study: The HLA type of each donor mattered for the analysis, because public TCR beta signatures pointed to carriage of CMV infection along with the matching HLA type. Study-wide findings and limitations: The ex vivo response was dominated by HLA-C-restricted CMV-specific TCR beta clonotypes, which also provided the single most frequent clonotype in two of eight donors. In both this cohort and an independent roughly 330-donor cohort, the cumulative frequency of public TCR beta family members distinguished carriers of CMV infection plus the relevant HLA type.

A few counts support this clonotype. Its cognate antigen has yet to be identified. Base qualities are not provided; no much larger clone lies one nucleotide away. The sequencing machine was an Illumina HiSeq 1500. The public reads were reanalyzed by TCRdb: fastp trimming at Q25, MiXCR alignment, in-frame beta chains only. Every distinct CDR3 protein forms one entry, paired with its most common genes and DNA. Within this sample are roughly 130,000 distinct CDR3 sequences, with more than 7% of them counted one time only. The leading ten clones occupy around 10% of the sample. Trimming takes 7 bases from V and 6 bases from J, and the germline ends sit 19 bases apart. The cysteine opens and the phenylalanine closes a CDR3 of 15 amino acids. The kept DNA is CDR3 alone, 45 bases in frame from the first base. CDR1 and CDR2, per the germline V gene, are SNHLY and FYNNEI.

Here the chain combines TRBV2 and TRBJ2-1; the best D guess is TRBD1, with 7 bases matching. This clonotype originated in a human donor in good health (CMV status not recorded). Some clones in this sample may be carry-over from other donors' samples. The sequenced material came from PBMCs. The nucleotide sequence reads TGTGCCAGCATGAGAGACAGGGACTGGGCCAATGAGCAGTTCTTC. This codes for CASMRDRDWANEQFF.